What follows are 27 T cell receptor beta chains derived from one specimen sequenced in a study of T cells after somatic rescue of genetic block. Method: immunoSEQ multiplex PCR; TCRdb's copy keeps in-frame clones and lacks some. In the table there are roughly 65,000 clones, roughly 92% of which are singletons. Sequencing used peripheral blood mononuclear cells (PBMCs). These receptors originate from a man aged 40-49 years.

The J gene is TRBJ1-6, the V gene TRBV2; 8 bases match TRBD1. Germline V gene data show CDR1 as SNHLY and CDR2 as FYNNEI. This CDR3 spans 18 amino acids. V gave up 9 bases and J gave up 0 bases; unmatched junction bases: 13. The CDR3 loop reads CASMMRQGRLSYNSPLHF. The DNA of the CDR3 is TGTGCCAGTATGATGAGACAGGGGCGCCTCTCCTATAATTCACCCCTCCACTTT.

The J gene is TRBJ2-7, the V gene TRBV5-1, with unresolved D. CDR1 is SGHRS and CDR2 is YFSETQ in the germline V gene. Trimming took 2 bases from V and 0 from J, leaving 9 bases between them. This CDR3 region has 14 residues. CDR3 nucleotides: TGCGCCAGCAGCTTAGAACCGACCTCCTACGAGCAGTACTTC. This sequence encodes CASSLEPTSYEQYF.

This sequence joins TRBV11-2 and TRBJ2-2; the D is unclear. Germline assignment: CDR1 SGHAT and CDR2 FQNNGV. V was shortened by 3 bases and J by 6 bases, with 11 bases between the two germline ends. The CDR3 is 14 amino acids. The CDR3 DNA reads TGTGCCAGCAGCTTCGGTGCGTGGGCCGGGGAGCTGTTTTTT. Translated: CASSFGAWAGELFF. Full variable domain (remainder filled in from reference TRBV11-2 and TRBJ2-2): EAGVAQSPRYKIIEKRQSVAFWCNPISGHATLYWYQQILGQGPKLLIQFQNNGVVDDSQLPKDRFSAERLKGVDSTLKIQPAKLEDSAVYLCASSFGAWAGELFFGEGSRLTVL.

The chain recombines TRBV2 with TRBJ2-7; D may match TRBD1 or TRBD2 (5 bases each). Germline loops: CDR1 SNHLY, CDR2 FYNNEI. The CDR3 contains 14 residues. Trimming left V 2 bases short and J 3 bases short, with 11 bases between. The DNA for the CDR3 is TGTGCCAGCAGTGAACAGGGTGAGGGCTACGAGCAGTACTTC. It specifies CASSEQGEGYEQYF.

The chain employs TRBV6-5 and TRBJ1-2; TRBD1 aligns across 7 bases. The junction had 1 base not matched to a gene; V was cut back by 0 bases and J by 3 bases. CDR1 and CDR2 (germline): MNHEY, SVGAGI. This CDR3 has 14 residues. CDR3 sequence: CASSYSQGYYGYTF. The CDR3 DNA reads TGTGCCAGCAGTTACTCACAGGGGTACTATGGCTACACCTTC.

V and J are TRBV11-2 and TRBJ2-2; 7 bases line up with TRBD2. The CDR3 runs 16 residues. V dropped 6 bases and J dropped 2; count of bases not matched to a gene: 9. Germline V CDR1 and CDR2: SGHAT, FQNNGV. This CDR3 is CASSLLSGGNTGELFF. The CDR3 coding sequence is TGTGCCAGCAGTCTCCTCTCGGGGGGAAACACCGGGGAGCTGTTTTTT.

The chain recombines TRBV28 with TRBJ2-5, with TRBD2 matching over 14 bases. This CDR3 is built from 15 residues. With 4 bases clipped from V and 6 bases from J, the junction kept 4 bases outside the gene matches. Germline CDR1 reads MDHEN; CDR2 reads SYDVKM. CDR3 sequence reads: CASSWGLAGVKTQYF. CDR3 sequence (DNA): TGTGCCAGCAGTTGGGGACTAGCGGGAGTCAAGACCCAGTACTTC.

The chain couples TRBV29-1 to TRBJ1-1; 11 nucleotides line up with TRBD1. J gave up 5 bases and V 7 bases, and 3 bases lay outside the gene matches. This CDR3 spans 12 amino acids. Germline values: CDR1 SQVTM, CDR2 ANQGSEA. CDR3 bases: TGCAGCGCGGACAGGGGGCTTACTGAAGCTTTCTTT. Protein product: CSADRGLTEAFF.

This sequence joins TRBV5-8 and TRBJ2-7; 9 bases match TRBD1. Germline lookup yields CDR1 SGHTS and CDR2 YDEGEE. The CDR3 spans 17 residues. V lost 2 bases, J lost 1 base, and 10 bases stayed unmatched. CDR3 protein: CASSLIYGTGSSYEQYF. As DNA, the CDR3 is TGTGCCAGCAGCTTAATCTACGGGACAGGGAGTTCCTACGAGCAGTACTTC.

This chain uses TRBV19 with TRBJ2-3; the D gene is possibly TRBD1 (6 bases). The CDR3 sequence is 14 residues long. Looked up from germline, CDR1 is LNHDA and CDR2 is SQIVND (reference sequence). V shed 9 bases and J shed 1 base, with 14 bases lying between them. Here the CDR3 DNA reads TGTGCCAGCACAACAGGGATACGCACAGATACGCAGTATTTT. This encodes CASTTGIRTDTQYF.

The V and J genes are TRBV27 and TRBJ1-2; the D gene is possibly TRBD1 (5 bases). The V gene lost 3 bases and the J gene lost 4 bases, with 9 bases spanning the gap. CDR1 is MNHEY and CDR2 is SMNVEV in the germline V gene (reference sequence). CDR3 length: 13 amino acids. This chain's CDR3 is CASSFSGTYGYTF. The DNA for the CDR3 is TGTGCCAGCAGTTTTTCAGGGACCTATGGCTACACCTTC.

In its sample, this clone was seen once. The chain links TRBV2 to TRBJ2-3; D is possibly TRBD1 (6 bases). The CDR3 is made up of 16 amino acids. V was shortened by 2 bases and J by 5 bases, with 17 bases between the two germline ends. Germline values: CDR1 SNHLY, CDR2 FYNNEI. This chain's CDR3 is CASSEYFTGYGDTQYF. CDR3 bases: TGTGCCAGCAGTGAATATTTTACAGGGTATGGAGATACGCAGTATTTT.

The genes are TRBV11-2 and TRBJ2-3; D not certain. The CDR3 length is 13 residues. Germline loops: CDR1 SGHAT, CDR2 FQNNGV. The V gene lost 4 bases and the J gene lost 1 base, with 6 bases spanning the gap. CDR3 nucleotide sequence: TGTGCCAGCAGCTCGGCGGGCACAGATACGCAGTATTTT. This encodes CASSSAGTDTQYF.

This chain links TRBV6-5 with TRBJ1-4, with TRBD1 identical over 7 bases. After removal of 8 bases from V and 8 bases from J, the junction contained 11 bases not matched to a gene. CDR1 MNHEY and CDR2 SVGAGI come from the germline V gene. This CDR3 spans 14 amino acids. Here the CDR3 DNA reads TGTGCCAGCGGTAAAGGGGGCGCAGGGGAAAAACTGTTTTTT. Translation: CASGKGGAGEKLFF.

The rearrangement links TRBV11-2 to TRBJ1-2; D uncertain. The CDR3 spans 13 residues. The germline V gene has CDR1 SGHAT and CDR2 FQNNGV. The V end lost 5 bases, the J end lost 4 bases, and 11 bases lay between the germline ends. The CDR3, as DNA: TGTGCCAGCAGCCACCCAGGAAGCTATGGCTACACCTTC. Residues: CASSHPGSYGYTF.

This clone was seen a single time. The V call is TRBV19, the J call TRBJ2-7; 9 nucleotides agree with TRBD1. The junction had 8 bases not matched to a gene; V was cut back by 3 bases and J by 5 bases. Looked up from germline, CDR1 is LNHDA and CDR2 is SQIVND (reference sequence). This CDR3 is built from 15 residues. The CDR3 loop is CASSIIGTGNDEQYF. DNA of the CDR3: TGTGCCAGTAGTATTATCGGGACAGGGAACGACGAGCAGTACTTC.

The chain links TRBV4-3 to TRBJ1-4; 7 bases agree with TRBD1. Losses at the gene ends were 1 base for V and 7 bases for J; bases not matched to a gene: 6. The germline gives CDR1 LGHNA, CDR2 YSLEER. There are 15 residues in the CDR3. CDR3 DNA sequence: TGCGCCAGCAGCCAAGGAAACAGGGGCAGTGAAAAACTGTTTTTT. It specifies CASSQGNRGSEKLFF.

DNA for the CDR3: TGTGCCAGCAGGGTGAGCTCCTATAATTCACCCCTCCACTTT. Translation gives CASRVSSYNSPLHF. V usage is TRBV2 and J usage is TRBJ1-6; D unresolved. Trimming removed 6 bases from V and 0 bases from J, with 6 bases in between. This CDR3 contains 14 residues. Germline V gene lookup returns CDR1 SNHLY and CDR2 FYNNEI.

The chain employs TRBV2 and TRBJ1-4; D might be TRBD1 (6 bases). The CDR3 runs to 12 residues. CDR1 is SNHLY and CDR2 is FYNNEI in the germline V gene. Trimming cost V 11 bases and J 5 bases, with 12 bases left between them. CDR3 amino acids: CAGRQENEKLFF. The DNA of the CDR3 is TGTGCCGGGCGACAGGAAAATGAAAAACTGTTTTTT.

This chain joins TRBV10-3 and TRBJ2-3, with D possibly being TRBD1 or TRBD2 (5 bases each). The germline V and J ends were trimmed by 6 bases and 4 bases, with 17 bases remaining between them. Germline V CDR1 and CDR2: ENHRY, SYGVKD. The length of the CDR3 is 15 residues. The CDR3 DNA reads TGTGCCATCAGGCCCGGGTCTCGAGGGGCAGATACGCAGTATTTT. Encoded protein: CAIRPGSRGADTQYF.

CDR3 sequence reads: CASSLGSTDTQYF. In DNA, the CDR3 is TGTGCCAGCAGCTTGGGGAGCACAGATACGCAGTATTTT. The chain couples TRBV5-4 to TRBJ2-3; no clear D. Germline values: CDR1 SGHNT, CDR2 YYREEE (reference sequence). This CDR3 has 13 residues. Between the trimmed V and J ends, which lost 0 bases and 0 bases, there was a span of 2 bases.

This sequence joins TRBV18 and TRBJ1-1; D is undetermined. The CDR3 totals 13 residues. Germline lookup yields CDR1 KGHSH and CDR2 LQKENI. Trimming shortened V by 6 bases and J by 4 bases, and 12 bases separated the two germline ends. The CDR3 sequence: CASSLVVATEAFF. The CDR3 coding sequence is TGTGCCAGCTCCCTGGTTGTGGCCACTGAAGCTTTCTTT.

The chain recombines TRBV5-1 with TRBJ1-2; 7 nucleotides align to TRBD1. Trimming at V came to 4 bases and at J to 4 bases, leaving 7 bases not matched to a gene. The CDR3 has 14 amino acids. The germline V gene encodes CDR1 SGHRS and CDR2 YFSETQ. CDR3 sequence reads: CASSGAGGGYGYTF. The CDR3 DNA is TGCGCCAGCAGCGGGGCAGGGGGAGGCTATGGCTACACCTTC. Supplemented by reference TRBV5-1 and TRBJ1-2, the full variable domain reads KAGVTQTPRYLIKTRGQQVTLSCSPISGHRSVSWYQQTPGQGLQFLFEYFSETQRNKGNFPGRFSGRQFSNSRSEMNVSTLELGDSALYLCASSGAGGGYGYTFGSGTRLTVV.

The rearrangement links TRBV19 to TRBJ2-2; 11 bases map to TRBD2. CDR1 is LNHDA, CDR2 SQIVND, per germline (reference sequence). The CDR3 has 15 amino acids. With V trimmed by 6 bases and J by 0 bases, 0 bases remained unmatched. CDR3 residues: CASRTSGANTGELFF. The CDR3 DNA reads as TGTGCCAGTAGGACTAGCGGGGCGAACACCGGGGAGCTGTTTTTT.

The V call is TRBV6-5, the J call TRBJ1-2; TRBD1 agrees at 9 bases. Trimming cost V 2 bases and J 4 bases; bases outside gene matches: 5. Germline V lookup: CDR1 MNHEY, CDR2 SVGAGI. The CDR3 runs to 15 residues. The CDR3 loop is CASSYAPTGGYGYTF. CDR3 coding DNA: TGTGCCAGCAGTTACGCGCCGACAGGGGGCTATGGCTACACCTTC.

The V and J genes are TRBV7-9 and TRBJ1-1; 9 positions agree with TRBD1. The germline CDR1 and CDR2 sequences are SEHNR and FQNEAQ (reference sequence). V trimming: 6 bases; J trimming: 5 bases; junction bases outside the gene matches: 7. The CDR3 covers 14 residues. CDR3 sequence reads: CASRSQGAGTEAFF. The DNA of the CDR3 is TGTGCCAGCAGGTCACAGGGGGCAGGAACTGAAGCTTTCTTT.

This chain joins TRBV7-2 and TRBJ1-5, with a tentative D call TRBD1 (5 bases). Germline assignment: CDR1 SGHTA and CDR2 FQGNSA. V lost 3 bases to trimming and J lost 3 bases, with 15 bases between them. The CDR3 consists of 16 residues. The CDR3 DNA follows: TGTGCCAGCAGCTTGTCCGGTGGGGGGATCAATCAGCCCCAGCATTTT. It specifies CASSLSGGGINQPQHF.